Sequencing of this T cell receptor beta chain was carried out in a study of T cell changes during pregnancy in multiple sclerosis. This clone has just one count. Repertoires were generated with immunoSEQ multiplex PCR, while TCRdb's copy carries only in-frame clones and drops some. The table lists 90,000 to 120,000 clones, roughly 92% of them singletons. This clonotype originated in a female donor in good health, enrolled as a control in a pregnancy study. Sample: peripheral blood, taken in the third trimester of pregnancy.

DNA for the CDR3: TGTGCCAGTAGTCAACACCCGGGGGTCTTTTCCCAGGGCGATGGCTACACCTTC. It encodes CASSQHPGVFSQGDGYTF. The V and J genes are TRBV19 and TRBJ1-2, with D possibly matching TRBD1 (5 bases). Trimming cost V 5 bases and J 6 bases, with 28 bases left between them. The germline gives CDR1 LNHDA, CDR2 SQIVND (reference sequence). The CDR3 has 18 residues.